Shown below are 4 T cell receptor beta chains from a single sample sequenced in a study of blood T cells in healthy people across ages. Then a second PCR, running roughly 7 to 11 cycles, was carried out with a sample-barcoded 5' primer and a J-beta primer mix. TCRdb used MiXCR to reprocess the 5' RACE reads, holding one entry per CDR3 protein. The sample holds about 1,800,000 distinct CDR3 sequences, approximately 28% seen once. Sequencing used blood. Receptors originate from a woman aged 30 to 39 in good health.

The V call is TRBV6-5, the J call TRBJ1-5, with D perhaps TRBD1 (5 bases). The V gene's germline CDR1 is MNHEY and CDR2 SVGAGI. Trimming shortened V by 8 bases and J by 0 bases, and 17 bases separated the two germline ends. The CDR3 has 16 residues. This chain's CDR3 is CASGPRQTYSNQPQHF. For the CDR3, the DNA is TGTGCCAGCGGACCGAGACAGACCTATAGCAATCAGCCCCAGCATTTT.

The chain uses TRBV28 and TRBJ1-2; 7 nucleotides match TRBD1. V trimming: 2 bases; J trimming: 4 bases; junction bases outside the gene matches: 4. Germline V gives CDR1 MDHEN, CDR2 SYDVKM. The CDR3 is 14 residues long. The CDR3 here is CASSLKGQIYGYTF. CDR3 in DNA: TGTGCCAGCAGTTTAAAGGGACAGATCTATGGCTACACCTTC.

The chain carries TRBV7-9 and TRBJ1-2; D perhaps matches TRBD1 (6 bases). The ends were cut back, 4 bases at V and 6 bases at J, with 12 bases in the middle. The CDR3 sequence is 13 residues long. Germline assignment: CDR1 SEHNR and CDR2 FQNEAQ (reference sequence). For the CDR3, the DNA is TGTGCCAGCAGCTCACAGGGAAATAATGGCTACACCTTC. Translating gives CASSSQGNNGYTF.

This clonotype was seen many times. The chain joins TRBV7-9 to TRBJ2-7; D assignment may be TRBD1 or TRBD2 (5 bases each). This CDR3 contains 14 residues. The germline V gene has CDR1 SEHNR and CDR2 FQNEAQ (reference sequence). The V end lost 5 bases, the J end lost 2 bases, and 13 bases lay between the germline ends. CDR3 DNA sequence: TGTGCCAGCAGCGGCCGGGACGGTCCCTACGAGCAGTACTTC. This encodes CASSGRDGPYEQYF. Full variable domain (rest looked up from reference TRBV7-9 and TRBJ2-7): DTGVSQNPRHKITKRGQNVTFRCDPISEHNRLYWYRQTLGQGPEFLTYFQNEAQLEKSRLLSDRFSAERPKGSFSTLEIQRTEQGDSAMYLCASSGRDGPYEQYFGPGTRLTVT.